This entry describes one T cell receptor beta chain. Clones were read by immunoSEQ multiplex PCR, and TCRdb kept only the in-frame ones, dropping some. This sample has 45,000 to 60,000 clones; roughly nine tenths occur once, and the top ten carry roughly 12%. This sample was taken from a study of OX40 agonist ivuxolimab in advanced cancers. V shed 0 bases and J shed 5 bases, with 12 bases lying between them. The CDR3 extends over 14 amino acids. Germline V lookup: CDR1 SGDLS, CDR2 YYNGEE. This sample comprised CD4+ or CD8+ T cells sorted from blood, obtained in a trial of the OX40 agonist ivuxolimab. The chain links TRBV9 to TRBJ2-7; TRBD1 might be the D (5 bases). The sequence was collected from an adult with an advanced solid tumor such as melanoma, head and neck, liver or kidney cancer. Here the CDR3 reads CASSVGQSRDEQYF. As DNA, the CDR3 is TGTGCCAGCAGCGTAGGACAGTCCAGGGACGAGCAGTACTTC. Looking up the rest from reference TRBV9 and TRBJ2-7 gives the full variable domain: DSGVTQTPKHLITATGQRVTLRCSPRSGDLSVYWYQQSLDQGLQFLIQYYNGEERAKGNILERFSAQQFPDLHSELNLSSLELGDSALYFCASSVGQSRDEQYFGPGTRLTVT.